A single T cell receptor (beta chain) is shown here with its context. The germline V gene encodes CDR1 SGHRS and CDR2 YFSETQ. The CDR3 runs 17 residues. Trimming took 1 base from V and 4 from J; bases not matched to a gene: 11. Sample treatment: roughly 20 received Ad26.COV2.S at low or high dose, single or two shots; several received placebo; per-sample allocation not given. Sample collection was performed on day 63 after the first vaccine or placebo injection. Method: immunoSEQ multiplex PCR; TCRdb's copy keeps in-frame clones and lacks some. The data hold roughly 400,000 clones, with around 90% observed a single time. The sample originates from a study of Ad26.COV2.S vaccination and SARS-CoV-2 variants.

The chain uses TRBV5-1 and TRBJ2-1, with 7 nucleotides matching TRBD1. The sequenced sample was peripheral blood, obtained in a trial of Ad26.COV2.S vaccine versus placebo. This receptor was identified in a person aged 18-65 years who received the Ad26.COV2.S COVID-19 vaccine or a placebo. CDR3 nucleotide sequence: TGCGCCAGCAGCTTGCTAGGGGGCCTGTCGTCGTACAATGAGCAGTTCTTC. It translates to CASSLLGGLSSYNEQFF.